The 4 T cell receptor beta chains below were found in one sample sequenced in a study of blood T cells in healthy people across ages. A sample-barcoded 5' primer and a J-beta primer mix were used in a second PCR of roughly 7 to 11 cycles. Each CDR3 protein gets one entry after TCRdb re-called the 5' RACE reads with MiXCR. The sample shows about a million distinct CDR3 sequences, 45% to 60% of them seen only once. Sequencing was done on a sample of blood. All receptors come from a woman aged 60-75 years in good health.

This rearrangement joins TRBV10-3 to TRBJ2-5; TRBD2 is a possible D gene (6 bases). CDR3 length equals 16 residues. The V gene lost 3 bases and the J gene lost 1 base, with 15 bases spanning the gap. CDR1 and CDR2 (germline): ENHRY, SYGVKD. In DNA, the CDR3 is TGTGCCATCAGTGAAGGAGGGCTTGGCGGCCAAGAGACCCAGTACTTC. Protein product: CAISEGGLGGQETQYF.

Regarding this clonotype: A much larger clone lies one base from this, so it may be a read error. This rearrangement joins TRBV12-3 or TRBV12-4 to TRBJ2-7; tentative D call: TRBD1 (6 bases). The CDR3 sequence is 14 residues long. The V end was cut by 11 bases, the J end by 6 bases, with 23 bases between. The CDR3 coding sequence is TGTGCCGGCACTCCCAATACAGGGTCGCGCGAGCAGTACTTC. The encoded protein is CAGTPNTGSREQYF.

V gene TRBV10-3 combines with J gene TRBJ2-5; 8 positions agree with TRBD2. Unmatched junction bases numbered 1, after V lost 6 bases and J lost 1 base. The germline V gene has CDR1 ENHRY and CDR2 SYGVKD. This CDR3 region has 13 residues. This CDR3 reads CAISTSGQETQYF. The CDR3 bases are TGTGCCATCAGCACTAGCGGCCAAGAGACCCAGTACTTC.

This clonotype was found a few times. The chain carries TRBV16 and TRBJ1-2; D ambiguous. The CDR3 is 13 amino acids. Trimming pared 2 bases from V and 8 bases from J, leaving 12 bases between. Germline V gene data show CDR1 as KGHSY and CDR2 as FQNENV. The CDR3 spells CASSQLGQEGYTF. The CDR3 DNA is TGTGCCAGCAGCCAACTTGGCCAGGAAGGCTACACCTTC.